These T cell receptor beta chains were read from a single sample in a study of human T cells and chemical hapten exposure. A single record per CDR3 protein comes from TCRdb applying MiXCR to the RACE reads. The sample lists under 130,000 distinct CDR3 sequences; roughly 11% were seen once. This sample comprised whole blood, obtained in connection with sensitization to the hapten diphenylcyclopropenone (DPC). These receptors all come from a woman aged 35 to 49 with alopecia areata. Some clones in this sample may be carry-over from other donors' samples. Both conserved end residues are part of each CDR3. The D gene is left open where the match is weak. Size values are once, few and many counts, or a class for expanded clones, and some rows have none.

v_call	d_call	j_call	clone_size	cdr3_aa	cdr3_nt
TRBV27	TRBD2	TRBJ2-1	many	CASSLSALAALWQFF	TGTGCCAGCAGTTTATCGGCCCTAGCGGCACTATGGCAGTTCTTC
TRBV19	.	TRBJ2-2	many	CASSIPSSRNTGELFF	TGTGCCAGTAGTATCCCGAGCAGCCGGAACACCGGGGAGCTGTTTTTT
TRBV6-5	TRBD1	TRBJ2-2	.	CASSYLTGINTGELFF	TGTGCCAGCAGTTACCTGACAGGGATTAACACCGGGGAGCTGTTTTTT
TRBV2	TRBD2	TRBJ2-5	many	CASTGGSYETQYF	TGTGCCAGCACTGGCGGGAGTTATGAGACCCAGTACTTC
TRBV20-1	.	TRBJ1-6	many	CSAVSRGSYNSPLHF	TGCAGTGCTGTAAGCAGGGGCTCCTATAATTCACCCCTCCACTTT
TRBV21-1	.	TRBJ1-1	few	CASSKGEEAGRTEAFF	TGTGCCAGCAGCAAAGGTGAAGAGGCCGGGAGGACTGAAGCTTTCTTT
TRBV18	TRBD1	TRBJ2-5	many	CASAPDRDRYLPQETQYF	TGTGCCAGCGCGCCCGACCGGGACAGATATCTTCCCCAAGAGACCCAGTACTTC
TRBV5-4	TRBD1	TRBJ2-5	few	CASSPGQGRETQYF	TGTGCCAGCAGCCCTGGACAGGGACGGGAGACCCAGTACTTC
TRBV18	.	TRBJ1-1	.	CASSPPTGQYTEAFF	TGTGCCAGCTCACCACCGACAGGTCAGTACACTGAAGCTTTCTTT
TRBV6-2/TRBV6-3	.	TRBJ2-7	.	CASTPGRLDGGSVSLYEQYF	TGTGCCAGCACCCCCGGCCGTCTGGACGGGGGAAGCGTCTCGTTATACGAGCAGTACTTC
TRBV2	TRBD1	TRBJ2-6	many	CASRAGTGLSGANVLTF	TGTGCCAGCAGAGCCGGGACAGGGTTATCTGGGGCCAACGTCCTGACTTTC
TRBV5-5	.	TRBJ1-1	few	CASSFYGEGGTEAFF	TGTGCCAGCAGCTTCTATGGGGAAGGAGGCACTGAAGCTTTCTTT
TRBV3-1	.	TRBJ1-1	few	CASSQAQVGNTEAFF	TGTGCCAGCAGCCAAGCACAGGTCGGGAACACTGAAGCTTTCTTT
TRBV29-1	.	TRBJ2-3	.	CSVLDGVTRAQYF	TGCAGCGTCTTGGACGGTGTCACCCGAGCGCAGTATTTT
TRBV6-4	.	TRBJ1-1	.	CASSVQGGMNTEAFF	TGTGCCAGCAGTGTCCAAGGGGGGATGAACACTGAAGCTTTCTTT
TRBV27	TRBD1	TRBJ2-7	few	CASSLRTGGVSYEQYF	TGTGCCAGCAGTTTACGGACAGGGGGCGTTTCCTACGAGCAGTACTTC
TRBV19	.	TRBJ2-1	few	CADLGWGRPNEQFF	TGTGCCGACCTAGGGTGGGGGAGACCGAATGAGCAGTTCTTC
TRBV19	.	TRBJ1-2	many	CASVKMGAPVGYTF	TGTGCCAGTGTGAAGATGGGGGCTCCAGTCGGCTACACCTTC
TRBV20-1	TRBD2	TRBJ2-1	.	CSHGGGLAGEGQFF	TGCAGTCACGGCGGGGGACTAGCGGGAGAAGGACAGTTCTTC
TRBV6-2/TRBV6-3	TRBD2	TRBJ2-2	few	CASRTSGYTGELFF	TGTGCCAGTAGGACTAGCGGATACACCGGGGAGCTGTTTTTT
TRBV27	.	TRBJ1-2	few	CASSSPRERGYGYTF	TGTGCCAGCAGTTCCCCCCGGGAGCGTGGCTATGGCTACACCTTC
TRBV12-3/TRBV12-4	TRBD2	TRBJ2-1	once	CASSLFPGGSGGEQFF	TGTGCCAGCAGTTTGTTTCCCGGCGGGAGCGGTGGTGAGCAGTTCTTC
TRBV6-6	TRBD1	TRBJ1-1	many	CASSRGQLTEAFF	TGTGCCAGCAGCCGGGGACAGTTAACTGAAGCTTTCTTT
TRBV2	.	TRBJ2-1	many	CASSVGESYNEQFF	TGTGCCAGCAGTGTGGGGGAATCCTACAATGAGCAGTTCTTC
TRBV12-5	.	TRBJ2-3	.	CASAPGHTDTQYF	TGTGCTAGTGCCCCGGGTCACACAGATACGCAGTATTTT
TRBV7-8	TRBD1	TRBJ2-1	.	CASSLPRDRRRPEQFF	TGTGCCAGCAGCTTACCCCGGGACAGGAGACGTCCTGAGCAGTTCTTC
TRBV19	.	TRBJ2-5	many	CASSIDRDSAAQETQYF	TGTGCCAGTAGTATAGATCGCGACTCCGCAGCACAAGAGACCCAGTACTTC
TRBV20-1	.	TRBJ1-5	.	CSASLGSGYDQPQHF	TGCAGTGCTAGTCTGGGCAGCGGGTATGATCAGCCCCAGCATTTT
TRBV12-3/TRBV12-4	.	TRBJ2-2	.	CASSLLGNTGELFF	TGTGCCAGCAGTTTACTGGGGAACACCGGGGAGCTGTTTTTT
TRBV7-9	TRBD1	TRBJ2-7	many	CASSTTDRTYEQYF	TGTGCCAGCAGCACGACGGACAGGACCTACGAGCAGTACTTC
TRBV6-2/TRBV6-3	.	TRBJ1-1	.	CASSYGGVKTEAFF	TGTGCCAGCAGTTACGGGGGGGTGAAGACTGAAGCTTTCTTT
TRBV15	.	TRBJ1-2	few	CATSRDRGVDYGYTF	TGTGCCACCAGCAGAGATCGGGGCGTCGACTATGGCTACACCTTC
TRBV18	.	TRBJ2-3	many	CASSPMRADTQYF	TGTGCCAGCTCACCAATGAGAGCAGATACGCAGTATTTT
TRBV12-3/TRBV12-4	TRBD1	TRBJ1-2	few	CASSLGTGGNGYTF	TGTGCCAGCAGTTTAGGGACAGGGGGCAATGGCTACACCTTC
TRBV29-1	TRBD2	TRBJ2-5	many	CSVASGTSGSQETQYF	TGCAGCGTGGCATCCGGGACTAGCGGGAGCCAAGAGACCCAGTACTTC
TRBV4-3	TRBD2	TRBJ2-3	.	CASSQESWRGGLKDTQYF	TGCGCCAGCAGCCAAGAAAGCTGGCGGGGGGGCCTCAAAGATACGCAGTATTTT
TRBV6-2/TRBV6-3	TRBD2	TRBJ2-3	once	CASSYAGPSGVSLKTQYF	TGTGCCAGCAGTTACGCGGGACCTAGCGGGGTTTCTTTGAAAACGCAGTATTTT
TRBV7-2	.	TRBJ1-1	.	CASSFGQGEAFF	TGTGCCAGCAGCTTTGGTCAGGGTGAAGCTTTCTTT
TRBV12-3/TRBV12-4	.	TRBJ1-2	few	CASSLGNRYGYTF	TGTGCCAGCAGTTTGGGGAATCGTTATGGCTACACCTTC
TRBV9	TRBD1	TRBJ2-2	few	CASSLRHTGGNTGELFF	TGTGCCAGCAGCCTACGTCACACAGGGGGCAACACCGGGGAGCTGTTTTTT
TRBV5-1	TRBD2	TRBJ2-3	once	CASSLWSSGDTQYF	TGCGCCAGCAGCTTGTGGTCTAGCGGAGATACGCAGTATTTT
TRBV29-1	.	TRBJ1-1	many	CSVEVRRSNTEAFF	TGCAGCGTTGAAGTCAGGCGGTCGAACACTGAAGCTTTCTTT
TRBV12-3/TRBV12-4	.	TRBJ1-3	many	CASRTDGAENTIYF	TGTGCCAGCAGGACGGACGGGGCTGAAAACACCATATATTTT
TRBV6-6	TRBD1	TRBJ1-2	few	CASSWDSYGYTF	TGTGCCAGCAGTTGGGACAGCTATGGCTACACCTTC
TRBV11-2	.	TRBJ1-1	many	CASLRGKSTEAFF	TGTGCCAGCCTCCGGGGAAAGAGCACTGAAGCTTTCTTT
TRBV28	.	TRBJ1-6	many	CASSFGVNNSPLHF	TGTGCCAGCAGTTTCGGAGTGAATAATTCACCCCTCCACTTT
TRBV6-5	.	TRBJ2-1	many	CASSPRSLAFYNEQFF	TGTGCCAGCAGCCCCCGTAGCCTAGCGTTCTACAATGAGCAGTTCTTC
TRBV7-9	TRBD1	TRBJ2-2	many	CASSPPRQGTGELFF	TGTGCCAGCAGCCCACCGAGACAGGGAACCGGGGAGCTGTTTTTT
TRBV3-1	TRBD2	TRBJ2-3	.	CASSQEPMGLGRGAQYF	TGTGCCAGCAGCCAAGAGCCTATGGGACTAGGGCGAGGGGCGCAGTATTTT
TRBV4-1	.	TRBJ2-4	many	CASSQDQGAKNIQYF	TGCGCCAGCAGCCAAGATCAAGGAGCCAAAAACATTCAGTACTTC
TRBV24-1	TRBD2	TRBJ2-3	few	CATSDTSGRAHLGLDTQYF	TGTGCCACCAGTGATACTAGCGGGAGAGCTCATCTTGGATTAGATACGCAGTATTTT
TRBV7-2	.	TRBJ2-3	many	CASRLGLSTDTQYF	TGTGCCAGCAGGCTCGGTTTGAGCACAGATACGCAGTATTTT
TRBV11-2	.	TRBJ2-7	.	CASSQGPGEYF	TGTGCCAGCAGCCAGGGCCCCGGCGAGTACTTC
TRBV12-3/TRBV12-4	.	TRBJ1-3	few	CASMPNGRNTIYF	TGTGCCAGCATGCCAAATGGGAGGAACACCATATATTTT